Shown below are 7 T cell receptor beta chains from a single sample sequenced in a study of early T cells in non-severe SARS-CoV-2 infection. Each CDR3 protein is one row after TCRdb ran MiXCR on the 5' RACE reads. The repertoire includes tens of thousands of distinct CDR3 sequences, 12% of them detected once, and about 1.6% sits in the top ten. Material for sequencing was whole blood. The receptors stem from an adult who was a healthcare worker with PCR-confirmed SARS-CoV-2 infection or an uninfected control (not recorded which).

The chain combines TRBV12-3 or TRBV12-4 with TRBJ1-1; D unresolved. V was trimmed by 3 bases and J by 2 bases, leaving 7 bases between them. There are 13 residues in the CDR3. The DNA of the CDR3 is TGTGCCAGCAGTTTGGAGGCAAACACTGAAGCTTTCTTT. Amino acids: CASSLEANTEAFF.

This clonotype was recorded a few times. This CDR3 reads CASSFWGSNADTQYF. Here the CDR3 DNA reads TGCGCCAGCAGCTTTTGGGGCAGTAACGCAGATACGCAGTATTTT. This chain joins TRBV5-1 and TRBJ2-3; a possible D gene is TRBD1 (5 bases). The CDR3 is 15 amino acids. V shed 2 bases and J shed 4 bases, with 14 bases lying between them. Germline lookup yields CDR1 SGHRS and CDR2 YFSETQ.

The rearrangement links TRBV5-5 to TRBJ2-2, with D tentatively TRBD2 (6 bases). V dropped 0 bases and J dropped 6 bases, with 12 bases sitting between them. CDR1 and CDR2 from the germline V gene are SGHKS and YYEKEE (reference sequence). This CDR3 contains 15 residues. CDR3 protein: CASSLDAPGAGELFF. CDR3 sequence (DNA): TGTGCCAGCAGCTTGGACGCCCCGGGGGCCGGGGAGCTGTTTTTT. Filled out from reference TRBV5-5 and TRBJ2-2, the complete variable domain reads DAGVTQSPTHLIKTRGQQVTLRCSPISGHKSVSWYQQVLGQGPQFIFQYYEKEERGRGNFPDRFSARQFPNYSSELNVNALLLGDSALYLCASSLDAPGAGELFFGEGSRLTVL.

The CDR3 loop reads CASSDLLGEDTQYF. The CDR3 nucleotides read TGTGCCAGCAGTGATCTACTAGGGGAAGATACGCAGTATTTT. V usage is TRBV2 and J usage is TRBJ2-3; either TRBD1 or TRBD2 may fit D (5 bases each). Germline CDR1 is SNHLY and CDR2 is FYNNEI. Trimming removed 3 bases at V and 5 bases at J, with 12 bases between. The CDR3 loop spans 14 amino acids.

The rearrangement links TRBV29-1 to TRBJ1-1, with no clear D. This CDR3 has 12 amino acids. V gave up 1 base and J gave up 5 bases, with 8 bases separating them. From germline, CDR1 is SQVTM and CDR2 ANQGSEA. CDR3 nucleotide sequence: TGCAGCGTTGAAGGAAGAGAAACTGAAGCTTTCTTT. Translation gives CSVEGRETEAFF.

This clonotype has at least ten counts. CDR3 bases: TGCAGCGTTCGGGGTGGTTACCAAGAGACCCAGTACTTC. This codes for CSVRGGYQETQYF. This chain joins TRBV29-1 and TRBJ2-5, with D possibly matching TRBD2 (5 bases). The V end was cut by 5 bases, the J end by 0 bases, with 10 bases between. Germline V CDR1 and CDR2: SQVTM, ANQGSEA. CDR3 size: 13 residues.

This rearrangement joins TRBV24-1 to TRBJ2-1; 11 positions match TRBD1. V lost 9 bases to trimming and J lost 6 bases; unmatched junction nucleotides: 0. The CDR3 runs to 12 residues. Germline V gene sequence: CDR1 KGHDR, CDR2 SFDVKD. This chain's CDR3 is CATGQGANEQFF. The CDR3 DNA is TGTGCCACCGGACAGGGGGCCAATGAGCAGTTCTTC.